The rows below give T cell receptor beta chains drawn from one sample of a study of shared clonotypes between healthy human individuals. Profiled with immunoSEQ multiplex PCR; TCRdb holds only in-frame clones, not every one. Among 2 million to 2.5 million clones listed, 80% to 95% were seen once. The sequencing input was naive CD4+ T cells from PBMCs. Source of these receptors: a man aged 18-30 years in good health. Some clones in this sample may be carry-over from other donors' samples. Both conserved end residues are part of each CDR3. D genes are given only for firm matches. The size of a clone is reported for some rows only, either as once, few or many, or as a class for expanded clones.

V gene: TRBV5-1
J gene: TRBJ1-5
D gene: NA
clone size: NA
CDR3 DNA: TGCGCCAGCAGCTTGGGCACTCAAAGCAATCAGCCCCAGCATTTT
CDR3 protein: CASSLGTQSNQPQHF

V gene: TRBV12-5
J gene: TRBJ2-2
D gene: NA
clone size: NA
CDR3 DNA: TGTGCTAGTGGTTTGGTTGGCAAAAACACCGGGGAGCTGTTTTTT
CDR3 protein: CASGLVGKNTGELFF

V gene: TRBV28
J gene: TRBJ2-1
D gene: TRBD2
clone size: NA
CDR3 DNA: TGTGCCAGCCGAGCGGGATCTTTGTACAATGAGCAGTTCTTC
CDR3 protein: CASRAGSLYNEQFF

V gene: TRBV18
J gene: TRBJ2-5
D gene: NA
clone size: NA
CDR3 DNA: TGTGCCAGCTCTCCCCAACCCGGGGACCAGTACTTC
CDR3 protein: CASSPQPGDQYF

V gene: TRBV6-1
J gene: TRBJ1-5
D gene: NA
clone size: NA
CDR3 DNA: TGTGCCAGCAGTTTATCCGGGAGATCAAATCAGCCCCAGCATTTT
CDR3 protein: CASSLSGRSNQPQHF

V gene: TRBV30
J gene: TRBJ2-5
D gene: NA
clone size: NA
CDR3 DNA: TGTGCCTGGACGGGCGGGGCGGGCGAGACCCAGTACTTC
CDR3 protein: CAWTGGAGETQYF

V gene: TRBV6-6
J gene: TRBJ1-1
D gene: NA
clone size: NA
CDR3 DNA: TGTGCCAGCAGTTACTCCCGGACCCTCAACACTGAAGCTTTCTTT
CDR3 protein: CASSYSRTLNTEAFF

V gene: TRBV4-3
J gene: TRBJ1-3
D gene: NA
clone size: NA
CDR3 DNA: TGCGCCAGCAGCCAAGATCCCCGGGTTGGCTCTGGAAACACCATATATTTT
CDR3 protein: CASSQDPRVGSGNTIYF

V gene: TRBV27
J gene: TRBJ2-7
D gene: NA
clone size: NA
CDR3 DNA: TGTGCCAGCAGTTCGAGGTCCCAAAATTCCCACGAGCAGTACTTC
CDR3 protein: CASSSRSQNSHEQYF

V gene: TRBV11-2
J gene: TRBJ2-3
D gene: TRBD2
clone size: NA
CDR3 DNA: TGTGCCAGCAGCTTAGGCGCTAGCGGATACACAGATACGCAGTATTTT
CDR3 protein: CASSLGASGYTDTQYF

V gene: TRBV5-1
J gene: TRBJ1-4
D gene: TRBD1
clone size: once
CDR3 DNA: TGCGCCAGCTCCTCAGGGGGCGTTAATGAAAAACTGTTTTTT
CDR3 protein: CASSSGGVNEKLFF